This is a list of T cell receptor beta chains from one sample in a study of blood T cell repertoires in COVID-19. Generated by immunoSEQ multiplex PCR, the TCRdb table keeps only in-frame clones and is missing some. The sample records some 94,000 clones, approximately 70% being singletons. The sequencing input was peripheral blood. These receptors were obtained from a woman in her fifties or sixties in a cohort sampled during active or convalescent COVID-19. Both conserved end residues are part of each CDR3. The D gene is left open where the match is weak. Size is omitted from some rows. Given values are once, few, many or a class for expanded clones.

>TRBV5-1|TRBJ2-7|-|-
CASSVGGKGYEQYF
TGCGCCAGCAGCGTCGGGGGTAAAGGGTACGAGCAGTACTTC
>TRBV4-3|TRBJ2-1|-|-
CASSQESNYNEQFF
TGCGCCAGCAGCCAAGAGTCCAACTACAATGAGCAGTTCTTC
>TRBV7-8|TRBJ1-3|-|-
CASSWAGEGTGNTIYF
TGTGCCAGCAGCTGGGCAGGGGAAGGAACTGGAAACACCATATATTTT
>TRBV6-2/TRBV6-3|TRBJ1-2|-|-
CASSYVPGQGYTF
TGTGCCAGCAGTTACGTCCCAGGGCAAGGCTACACCTTC
>TRBV18|TRBJ1-1|few|-
CASSPPNGFEAFF
TGTGCCAGCTCACCCCCGAACGGGTTTGAAGCTTTCTTT
>TRBV10-2|TRBJ2-5|few|-
CASSELLVWGTQYF
TGCGCCAGCAGTGAGTTACTAGTGTGGGGGACCCAGTACTTC
>TRBV27|TRBJ2-2|-|-
CASSLSTGRGTGELFF
TGTGCCAGCAGTTTATCGACAGGGCGGGGCACCGGGGAGCTGTTTTTT
>TRBV7-2|TRBJ1-5|few|TRBD1
CASSPQGGLNQPQHF
TGTGCCAGCAGCCCTCAGGGGGGCCTCAATCAGCCCCAGCATTTT
>TRBV5-4|TRBJ1-4|-|TRBD1
CASSSGQTSNEKLFF
TGTGCCAGCAGCTCGGGACAGACCAGTAATGAAAAACTGTTTTTT
>TRBV10-1|TRBJ2-3|once|-
CASSESGAYTDTQYF
TGCGCCAGCAGTGAGTCGGGGGCTTACACAGATACGCAGTATTTT
>TRBV7-9|TRBJ1-5|-|TRBD1
CASGDRANQPQHF
TGTGCCAGCGGAGACAGGGCCAATCAGCCCCAGCATTTT
>TRBV7-6|TRBJ2-1|-|TRBD1
CASSSEGQGRSSYNEQFF
TGTGCCAGCAGCTCGGAGGGACAGGGTAGAAGCAGTTACAATGAGCAGTTCTTC